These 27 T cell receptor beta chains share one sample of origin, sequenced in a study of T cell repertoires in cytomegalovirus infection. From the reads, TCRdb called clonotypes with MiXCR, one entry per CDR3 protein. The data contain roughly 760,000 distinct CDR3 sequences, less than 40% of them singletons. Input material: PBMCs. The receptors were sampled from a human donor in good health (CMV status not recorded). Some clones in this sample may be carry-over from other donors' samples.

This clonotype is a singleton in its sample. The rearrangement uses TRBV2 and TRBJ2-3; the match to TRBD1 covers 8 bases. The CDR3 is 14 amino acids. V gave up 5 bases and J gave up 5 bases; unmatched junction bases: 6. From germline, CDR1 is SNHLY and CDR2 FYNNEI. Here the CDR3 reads CASSFGQGVDTQYF. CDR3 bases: TGTGCCAGCAGTTTCGGACAGGGAGTAGATACGCAGTATTTT.

The CDR3 coding sequence is TGTGCCAGCAGTCAAGCGGGACAGGGCGGATCACCCCTCCACTTT. This codes for CASSQAGQGGSPLHF. The chain is built from TRBV28 and TRBJ1-6; 9 bases are shared with TRBD1. Germline V gene lookup returns CDR1 MDHEN and CDR2 SYDVKM. The CDR3 length is 15 residues. Germline trimming cut 5 bases from V and 10 bases from J; bases unmatched to any gene: 9.

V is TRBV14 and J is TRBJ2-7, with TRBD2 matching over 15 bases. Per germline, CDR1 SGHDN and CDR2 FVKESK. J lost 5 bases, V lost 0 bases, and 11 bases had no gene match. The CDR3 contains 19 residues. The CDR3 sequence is CASSQDLGTSGRLLNEQYF. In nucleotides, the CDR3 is TGTGCCAGCAGCCAAGATCTGGGGACTAGCGGGAGGTTATTGAACGAGCAGTACTTC.

The CDR3 sequence: CASSFRDTLNTEAFF. The CDR3 DNA reads as TGTGCCAGCAGTTTTAGGGACACCTTGAACACTGAAGCTTTCTTT. This chain links TRBV28 with TRBJ1-1, with a possible D match to TRBD1 (6 bases). V lost 3 bases to trimming and J lost 0 bases, with 11 bases between them. The CDR3 has 15 residues. The V gene's germline CDR1 is MDHEN and CDR2 SYDVKM. Full variable domain (outside the CDR3, taken from reference TRBV28 and TRBJ1-1): DVKVTQSSRYLVKRTGEKVFLECVQDMDHENMFWYRQDPGLGLRLIYFSYDVKMKEKGDIPEGYSVSREKKERFSLILESASTNQTSMYLCASSFRDTLNTEAFFGQGTRLTVV.

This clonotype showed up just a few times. CDR3 loop: CASSRTGQVTEAFF. The CDR3 coding sequence is TGTGCCAGCAGCCGCACAGGGCAGGTCACTGAAGCTTTCTTT. The chain uses TRBV7-6 and TRBJ1-1; D might be TRBD1 (6 bases). There are 14 residues in the CDR3. Germline CDR1 SGHVS, CDR2 FNYEAQ. Deletions cut 5 bases from V and 4 bases from J, with 14 bases between.

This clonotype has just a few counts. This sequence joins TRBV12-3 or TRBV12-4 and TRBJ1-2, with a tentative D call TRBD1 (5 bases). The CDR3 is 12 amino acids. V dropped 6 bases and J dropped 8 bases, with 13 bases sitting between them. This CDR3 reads CASRPQGGGYTF. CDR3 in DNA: TGTGCCAGCAGGCCCCAGGGCGGGGGCTACACCTTC.

CDR3 sequence: CSASSTTYNEQFF. CDR3 bases: TGCAGTGCTAGCTCTACCACTTACAATGAGCAGTTCTTC. V is TRBV20-1 and J is TRBJ2-1; D unresolved. CDR3 length: 13 amino acids. Germline V gene sequence: CDR1 DFQATT, CDR2 SNEGSKA (reference sequence). Trimming removed 3 bases at V and 4 bases at J, with 10 bases between.

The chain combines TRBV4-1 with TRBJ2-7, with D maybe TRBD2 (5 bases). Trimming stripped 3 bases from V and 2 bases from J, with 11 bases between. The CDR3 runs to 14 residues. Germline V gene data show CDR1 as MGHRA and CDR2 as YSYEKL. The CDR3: CASSHPGVAYEQYF. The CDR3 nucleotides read TGCGCCAGCAGCCACCCCGGGGTGGCCTACGAGCAGTACTTC.

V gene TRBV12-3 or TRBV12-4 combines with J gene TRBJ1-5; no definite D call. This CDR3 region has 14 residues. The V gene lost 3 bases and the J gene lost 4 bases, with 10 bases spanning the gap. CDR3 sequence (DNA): TGTGCCAGCAGTTTTGGGAGTCCGAATCAGCCCCAGCATTTT. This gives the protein CASSFGSPNQPQHF.

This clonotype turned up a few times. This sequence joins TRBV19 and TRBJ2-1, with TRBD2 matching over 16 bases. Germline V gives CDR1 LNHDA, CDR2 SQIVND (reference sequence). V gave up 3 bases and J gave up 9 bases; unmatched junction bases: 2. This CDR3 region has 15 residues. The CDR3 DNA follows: TGTGCCAGTAGTATGGGACTAGCGGGAGGGCCTGAGCAGTTCTTC. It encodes CASSMGLAGGPEQFF.

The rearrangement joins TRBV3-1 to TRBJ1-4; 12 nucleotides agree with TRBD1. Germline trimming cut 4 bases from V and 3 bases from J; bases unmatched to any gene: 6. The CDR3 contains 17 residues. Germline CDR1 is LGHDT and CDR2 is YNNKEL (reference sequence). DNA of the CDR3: TGTGCCAGCAGCCCCCGGGACAGGGGGCGAGCTAATGAAAAACTGTTTTTT. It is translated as CASSPRDRGRANEKLFF.

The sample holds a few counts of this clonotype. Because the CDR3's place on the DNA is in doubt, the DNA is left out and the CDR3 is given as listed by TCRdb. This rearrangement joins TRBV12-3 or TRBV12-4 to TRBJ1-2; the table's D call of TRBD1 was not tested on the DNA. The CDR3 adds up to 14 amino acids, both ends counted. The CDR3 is CASSSSTGGYGYTF.

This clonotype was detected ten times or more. The CDR3 nucleotides read TGTGCCAGCAGCTTAGTAGGACGGAGTTACGAGCAGTACTTC. Protein: CASSLVGRSYEQYF. V and J are TRBV7-2 and TRBJ2-7; D unresolved. Trimming removed 1 base from V and 4 bases from J, with 11 bases in between. There are 14 residues in the CDR3. Germline values: CDR1 SGHTA, CDR2 FQGNSA.

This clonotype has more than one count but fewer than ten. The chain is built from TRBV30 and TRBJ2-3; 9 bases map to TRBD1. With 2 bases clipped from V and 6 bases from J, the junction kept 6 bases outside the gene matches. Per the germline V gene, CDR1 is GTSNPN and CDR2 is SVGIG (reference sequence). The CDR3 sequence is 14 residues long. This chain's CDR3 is CAWSTGTGFDTQYF. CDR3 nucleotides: TGTGCCTGGAGTACCGGGACAGGGTTTGATACGCAGTATTTT.

The CDR3 nucleotides read TGTGCCAGCAGCCCTCCCCCAACGCAGGGGAGGAGAGGACAGCCCCAGCATTTT. Amino acid sequence: CASSPPPTQGRRGQPQHF. The chain links TRBV7-2 to TRBJ1-5; tentatively, D is TRBD1 (6 bases). In germline, CDR1 is SGHTA, CDR2 FQGNSA. This CDR3 has 18 residues. The V and J ends lost 5 bases and 7 bases respectively, with 27 bases between them. Together with reference TRBV7-2 and TRBJ1-5, the CDR3 gives the full variable domain: GAGVSQSPSNKVTEKGKDVELRCDPISGHTALYWYRQSLGQGLEFLIYFQGNSAPDKSGLPSDRFSAERTGGSVSTLTIQRTQQEDSAVYLCASSPPPTQGRRGQPQHFGDGTRLSIL.

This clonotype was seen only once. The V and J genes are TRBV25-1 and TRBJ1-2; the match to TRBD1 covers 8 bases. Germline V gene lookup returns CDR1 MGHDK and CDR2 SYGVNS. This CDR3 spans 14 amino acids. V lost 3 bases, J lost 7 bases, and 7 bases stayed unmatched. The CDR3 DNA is TGTGCCAGCAGTGATAATACAGGGACAGGTGGCTACACCTTC. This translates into CASSDNTGTGGYTF.

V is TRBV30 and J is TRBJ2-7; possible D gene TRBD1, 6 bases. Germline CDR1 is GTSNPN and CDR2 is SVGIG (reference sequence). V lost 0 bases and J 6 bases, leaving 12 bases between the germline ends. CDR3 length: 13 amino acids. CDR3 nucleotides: TGTGCCTGGAGTGTTAGTTTGGGGGCCGAGCAGTACTTC. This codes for CAWSVSLGAEQYF.

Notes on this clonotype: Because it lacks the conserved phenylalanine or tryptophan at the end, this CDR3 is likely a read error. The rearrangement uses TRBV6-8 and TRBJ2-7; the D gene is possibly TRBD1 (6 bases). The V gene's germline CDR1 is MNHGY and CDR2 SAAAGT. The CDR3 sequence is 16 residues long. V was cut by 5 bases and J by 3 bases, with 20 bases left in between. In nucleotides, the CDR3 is TGTGCCAGCAGTCCAGGTTCCGAGGGGGTCTACTACGAGCAGTACTGC. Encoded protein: CASSPGSEGVYYEQYC.

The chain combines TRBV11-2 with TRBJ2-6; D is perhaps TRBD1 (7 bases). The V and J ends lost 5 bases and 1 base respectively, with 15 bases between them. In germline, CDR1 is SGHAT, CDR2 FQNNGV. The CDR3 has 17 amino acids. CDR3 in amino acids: CASSAGGWGSGANVLTF. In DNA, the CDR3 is TGTGCCAGCAGCGCAGGGGGGTGGGGTTCTGGGGCCAACGTCCTGACTTTC.

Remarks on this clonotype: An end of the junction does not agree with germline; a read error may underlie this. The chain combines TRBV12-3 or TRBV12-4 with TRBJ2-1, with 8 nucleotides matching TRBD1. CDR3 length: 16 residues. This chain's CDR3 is CASSLVPGGIYNEQLF. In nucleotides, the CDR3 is TGTGCCAGCAGTTTAGTCCCAGGGGGCATCTACAATGAGCAGTTGTTC.

The CDR3 reads CASRDRSPYEQYF. The CDR3, as DNA: TGTGCCAGCCGGGACAGGAGTCCCTACGAGCAGTACTTC. The chain combines TRBV5-5 with TRBJ2-7; 8 bases are shared with TRBD1. V was clipped by 7 bases and J by 2 bases; unmatched bases: 5. CDR1 is SGHKS, CDR2 YYEKEE, per germline (reference sequence). The CDR3 totals 13 residues.

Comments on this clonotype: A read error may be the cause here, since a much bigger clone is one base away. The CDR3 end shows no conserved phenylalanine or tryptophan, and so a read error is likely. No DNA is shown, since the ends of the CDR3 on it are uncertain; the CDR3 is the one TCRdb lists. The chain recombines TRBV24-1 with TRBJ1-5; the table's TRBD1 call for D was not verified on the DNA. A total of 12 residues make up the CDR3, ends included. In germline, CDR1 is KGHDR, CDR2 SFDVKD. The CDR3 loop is CATSDMGGTSHC.

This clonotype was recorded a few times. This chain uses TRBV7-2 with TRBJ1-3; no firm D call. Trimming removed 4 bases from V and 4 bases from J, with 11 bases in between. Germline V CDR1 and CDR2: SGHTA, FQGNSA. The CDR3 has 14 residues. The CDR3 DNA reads TGTGCCAGCAGCTCGAAGGGAAACGGAAACACCATATATTTT. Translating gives CASSSKGNGNTIYF.

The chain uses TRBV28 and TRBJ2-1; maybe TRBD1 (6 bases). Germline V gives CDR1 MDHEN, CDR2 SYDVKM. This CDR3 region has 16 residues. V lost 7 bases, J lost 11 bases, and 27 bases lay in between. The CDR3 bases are TGTGCCAGCAACGTCCCCCAAACAGGGATGGGGAATAAGCAGTTCTTC. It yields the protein CASNVPQTGMGNKQFF.

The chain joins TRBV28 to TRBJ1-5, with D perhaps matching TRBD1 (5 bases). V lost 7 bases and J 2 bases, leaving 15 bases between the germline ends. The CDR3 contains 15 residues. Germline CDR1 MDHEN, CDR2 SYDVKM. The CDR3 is CASTQGDAGNQPQHF. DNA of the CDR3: TGTGCCAGCACCCAGGGAGACGCCGGCAATCAGCCCCAGCATTTT.

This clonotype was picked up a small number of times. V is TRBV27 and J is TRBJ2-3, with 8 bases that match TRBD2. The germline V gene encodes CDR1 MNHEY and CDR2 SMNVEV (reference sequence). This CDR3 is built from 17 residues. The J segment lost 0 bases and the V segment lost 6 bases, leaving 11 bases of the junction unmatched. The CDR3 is CASSPLPAGGSTDTQYF. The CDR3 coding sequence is TGTGCCAGCAGCCCCTTGCCCGCGGGGGGTAGCACAGATACGCAGTATTTT.

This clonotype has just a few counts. The CDR3 sequence: CASTLHANTEAFF. Written as DNA, the CDR3 is TGTGCCAGCACCCTACACGCGAACACTGAAGCTTTCTTT. The V call is TRBV6-1, the J call TRBJ1-1; D call uncertain. Trimming took off 7 bases at V and 1 base at J, with 10 bases between the two ends. Germline loops: CDR1 MNHNS, CDR2 SASEGT. This CDR3 is 13 amino acids long.